The 6 T cell receptor beta chains below come from one sample, sequenced in a study of regulatory T cells in long-lasting Graves disease. Time point in this sample: persistent/refractory GD, antithyroid drugs over 5 years with positive TRAb. With RNA extracted from PBMCs as input, the TCR library was made. The authors built TCR beta libraries using iRepertoire HTBI primers and Arm-PCR of CDR3 regions. A single record per CDR3 protein comes from TCRdb applying MiXCR to the multiplex PCR reads. The sample has about 340,000 distinct CDR3 sequences, 15% to 20% seen once. Sequenced here: peripheral blood mononuclear cells (PBMCs), sampled when the disease was refractory, from a patient treated with antithyroid drugs. These receptors all stem from a female donor with Graves disease.

The chain couples TRBV18 to TRBJ1-1; TRBD1 matches 9 bases. The germline V gene has CDR1 KGHSH and CDR2 LQKENI. The V and J ends lost 3 bases and 3 bases, in that order; junction bases with no gene match: 5. The CDR3 contains 15 residues. As DNA, the CDR3 is TGTGCCAGCTCACCCGGACAGGGGCCGTACACTGAAGCTTTCTTT. As protein: CASSPGQGPYTEAFF.

This chain joins TRBV24-1 and TRBJ2-5, with a tentative D call TRBD1 (6 bases). The V end lost 2 bases, the J end lost 4 bases, and 13 bases lay between the germline ends. The length of the CDR3 is 15 residues. Looked up from germline, CDR1 is KGHDR and CDR2 is SFDVKD. The CDR3 DNA follows: TGTGCCACCAGTGATTCGCAGGGGCCAGGAGAGACCCAGTACTTC. This translates into CATSDSQGPGETQYF.

The chain is built from TRBV5-8 and TRBJ2-1; D is perhaps TRBD2 (5 bases). CDR1 is SGHTS and CDR2 is YDEGEE in the germline V gene. This CDR3 is built from 15 residues. V shed 0 bases and J shed 0 bases, with 7 bases lying between them. The CDR3, as DNA: TGTGCCAGCAGCTTGGGAACTAGCTCCTACAATGAGCAGTTCTTC. Translation gives CASSLGTSSYNEQFF.

Worth noting for this clonotype: In this CDR3 the conserved last residue, phenylalanine or tryptophan, is missing, so a read error is likely. The gene calls are TRBV28 and TRBJ2-7; D perhaps matches TRBD2 (7 bases). The CDR3 consists of 14 residues. From germline, CDR1 is MDHEN and CDR2 SYDVKM. This chain's CDR3 is CASSFGGRRYGQYS. The CDR3 region has the DNA TGTGCCAGCAGTTTCGGGGGGCGTCGGTACGGGCAGTACTCC.

This clonotype occurred many times. This chain uses TRBV11-1 with TRBJ1-4; tentatively, D is TRBD1 (6 bases). V was cut by 5 bases and J by 8 bases, with 18 bases left in between. Looked up from germline, CDR1 is SGHAT and CDR2 is FQDESV (reference sequence). The CDR3 spans 15 residues. The CDR3 DNA follows: TGTGCCAGCAGCGTCGGGGGGCGGCTGACGGAAAAACTGTTTTTT. Translation gives CASSVGGRLTEKLFF.

The chain links TRBV20-1 to TRBJ1-5; 9 bases are a match to TRBD1. The trim removed 6 bases at V and 7 bases at J, leaving 7 bases unmatched. Germline CDR1 DFQATT, CDR2 SNEGSKA (reference sequence). CDR3 length equals 13 residues. The CDR3 nucleotides are TGCAGTGCCACAGGGACAGGGAAGCAGCCCCAGCATTTT. It translates to CSATGTGKQPQHF.